Each of the 17 T cell receptor beta chains below was sequenced from the same sample in a study of blood T cell repertoires in COVID-19. Sequenced by immunoSEQ multiplex PCR; TCRdb stores in-frame clones only, minus some. The table includes 300,000 to 450,000 clones, more than 75% detected once. What was sequenced was peripheral blood. All receptors come from a woman aged 60-75 years with COVID-19, enrolled during active disease.

The gene calls are TRBV9 and TRBJ2-2, with D tentatively TRBD1 (6 bases). Trimming pared 0 bases from V and 8 bases from J, leaving 8 bases between. The CDR3 runs to 13 residues. Germline V gene sequence: CDR1 SGDLS, CDR2 YYNGEE. DNA of the CDR3: TGTGCCAGCAGCGTAGCCAGGGGTGGGGAGCTGTTTTTT. Translated: CASSVARGGELFF.

The chain carries TRBV19 and TRBJ1-6, with D possibly matching TRBD1 (5 bases). Germline V gene data show CDR1 as LNHDA and CDR2 as SQIVND (reference sequence). Trimming removed 4 bases at V and 10 bases at J, with 11 bases between. The CDR3 is 13 amino acids. CDR3 protein: CASSRGGRSPLHF. The DNA for the CDR3 is TGTGCCAGTAGTAGGGGGGGACGCTCACCCCTCCACTTT.

V usage is TRBV18 and J usage is TRBJ2-7; TRBD2 matches 14 bases. V dropped 0 bases and J dropped 5; count of bases not matched to a gene: 3. Germline assignment: CDR1 KGHSH and CDR2 LQKENI. The CDR3 totals 16 residues. The CDR3: CASSPPTSGGANEQYF. The CDR3 bases are TGTGCCAGCTCACCACCGACTAGCGGGGGGGCAAACGAGCAGTACTTC.

The chain carries TRBV18 and TRBJ1-4; no firm D call. The CDR3 length is 15 residues. The V gene's germline CDR1 is KGHSH and CDR2 LQKENI. With 1 base removed from V and 4 bases from J, the gap between germline ends came to 10 bases. The CDR3 nucleotides are TGTGCCAGCTCACCACGGGCCGGCCGTAATGAAAAACTGTTTTTT. Its protein product is CASSPRAGRNEKLFF.

The chain combines TRBV7-9 with TRBJ1-2, with 10 bases identical to TRBD1. With V trimmed by 5 bases and J by 6 bases, 9 bases remained unmatched. CDR3 length: 15 residues. Germline V CDR1 and CDR2: SEHNR, FQNEAQ (reference sequence). The CDR3 reads CASSPGTGEMHGYTF. The CDR3 nucleotides read TGTGCCAGCAGCCCGGGGACAGGGGAGATGCATGGCTACACCTTC.

The rearrangement links TRBV7-6 to TRBJ2-3; the match to TRBD1 covers 11 bases. The CDR3 has 15 amino acids. Germline V lookup: CDR1 SGHVS, CDR2 FNYEAQ. The V segment lost 6 bases and the J segment 4 bases; nucleotides outside the gene matches: 6. The CDR3 protein is CASRAGTGGPDTQYF. The CDR3 bases are TGTGCCAGCAGGGCAGGGACAGGGGGGCCAGATACGCAGTATTTT.

V gene TRBV3-1 (or the pseudogene TRBV3-2) combines with J gene TRBJ1-4; D is possibly TRBD1 (6 bases). Looked up from germline, CDR1 is LGHDT and CDR2 is YNNKEL (reference sequence). CDR3 length equals 15 residues. Trimming stripped 4 bases from V and 2 bases from J, with 11 bases between. This chain's CDR3 is CASSRSGATNEKLFF. The CDR3 DNA reads TGTGCCAGCAGCCGGTCAGGGGCGACTAATGAAAAACTGTTTTTT.

This clone was counted a single time. The V call is TRBV1, the J call TRBJ2-1; TRBD2 is taken as the D call from the table, unchecked against the DNA. TRBV1 counts as a pseudogene. The CDR3 is 17 amino acids. The CDR3 sequence: CTSSQVVYGTGHNEQFF. In DNA, the CDR3 is TGCACCAGCAGCCAAGTGGTGTACGGGACTGGCCACAATGAGCAGTTCTTC.

CDR3 protein: CASSSQGTYEQYF. In DNA, the CDR3 is TGTGCCAGCAGTTCACAGGGTACCTACGAGCAGTACTTC. The genes are TRBV6-5 and TRBJ2-7; D perhaps matches TRBD1 (6 bases). CDR1 MNHEY and CDR2 SVGAGI come from the germline V gene. The CDR3 totals 13 residues. With 4 bases removed from V and 2 bases from J, the gap between germline ends came to 9 bases.

This chain links TRBV11-3 with TRBJ2-3; 7 nucleotides line up with TRBD2. The length of the CDR3 is 15 residues. J gave up 5 bases and V 5 bases, and 10 bases lay outside the gene matches. The germline V gene has CDR1 SGHNT and CDR2 YENEEA. CDR3 nucleotide sequence: TGTGCCAGCAGCGTCCGGGGGGAGGGTCGAGATACGCAGTATTTT. Translation gives CASSVRGEGRDTQYF.

The chain joins TRBV5-1 to TRBJ2-1; tentatively, D is TRBD1 (7 bases). CDR3 size: 16 residues. V dropped 4 bases and J dropped 0 bases, with 14 bases sitting between them. The V gene's germline CDR1 is SGHRS and CDR2 YFSETQ. This chain's CDR3 is CASSLRQGGSYNEQFF. For the CDR3, the DNA is TGCGCCAGCAGCCTACGACAGGGAGGCTCCTACAATGAGCAGTTCTTC.

The chain links TRBV5-1 to TRBJ2-1; 8 bases are a match to TRBD2. Per the germline V gene, CDR1 is SGHRS and CDR2 is YFSETQ. The CDR3 runs 16 residues. Trimming removed 2 bases from V and 4 bases from J; junction bases left unmatched: 8. CDR3 nucleotides: TGCGCCAGCAGCTTAACCCTAGGCGGGGGGTACAATGAGCAGTTCTTC. As protein: CASSLTLGGGYNEQFF.

CDR3 nucleotide sequence: TGTGCCAGCCTTCCCTCCGGGGGGCCCACAGATACGCAGTATTTT. It encodes CASLPSGGPTDTQYF. J is TRBJ2-3 and V is TRBV27; possibly TRBD2 for D (7 bases). The CDR3 consists of 15 residues. The V gene lost 8 bases and the J gene lost 2 bases, with 17 bases spanning the gap. Germline lookup yields CDR1 MNHEY and CDR2 SMNVEV (reference sequence).

CDR3 in DNA: TGTGCCAGCAGTGAATTTATGACAGGGGGGTACACTGAAGCTTTCTTT. Its translation: CASSEFMTGGYTEAFF. The chain combines TRBV6-1 with TRBJ1-1; 9 bases align to TRBD1. After removal of 2 bases from V and 3 bases from J, the junction contained 7 bases not matched to a gene. The CDR3 is 16 residues long. Germline CDR1 reads MNHNS; CDR2 reads SASEGT.

The V and J genes are TRBV19 and TRBJ1-1; 8 bases are shared with TRBD1. Germline CDR1 LNHDA, CDR2 SQIVND (reference sequence). The junction had 8 bases not matched to a gene; V was cut back by 5 bases and J by 0 bases. CDR3 length: 16 amino acids. CDR3 loop: CASSLGTGPLNTEAFF. In DNA, the CDR3 is TGTGCCAGTAGTCTCGGGACAGGACCTCTGAACACTGAAGCTTTCTTT.

This clone was seen only a few times. The J gene is TRBJ1-5, the V gene TRBV4-1; D ambiguous. Germline lookup yields CDR1 MGHRA and CDR2 YSYEKL. CDR3 length: 16 residues. The V end was cut by 4 bases, the J end by 7 bases, with 20 bases between. CDR3 nucleotide sequence: TGCGCCAGCAGCCCCCCTGGCGTGGGCGGGGTCCAGCCCCAGCATTTT. Translated: CASSPPGVGGVQPQHF.

This clone has just one count. The chain carries TRBV7-9 and TRBJ1-1; 12 bases are shared with TRBD1. Germline lookup yields CDR1 SEHNR and CDR2 FQNEAQ (reference sequence). The CDR3 extends over 15 amino acids. V trimming: 8 bases; J trimming: 5 bases; junction bases outside the gene matches: 9. CDR3 DNA sequence: TGTGCCAGCGACCCCGGGACAGGGGGCGGAACTGAAGCTTTCTTT. Its protein is CASDPGTGGGTEAFF.